The TCR beta chain under discussion was sequenced for a study of PD-1 blockade in classical Hodgkin lymphoma. Brentuximab vedotin exposure varied among the patients, all of whom had relapsed after autologous stem cell transplantation. The CDR3 is 15 amino acids. V shed 2 bases, J shed 7 bases, and the junction held 10 bases outside the gene matches. From germline, CDR1 is SGHNT and CDR2 YYREEE (reference sequence). The method was immunoSEQ multiplex PCR; TCRdb's version includes in-frame clones alone and lacks a portion of them. The sample comprises 29,000 or so clones, around 70% of which are singletons, and around 15% rests with the top ten.

The specimen was peripheral blood mononuclear cells (PBMCs), collected before the second cycle of nivolumab. The genes are TRBV5-4 and TRBJ1-2; 8 nucleotides line up with TRBD1. This TCR came from a human donor with classical Hodgkin lymphoma. This CDR3 is CASSFPRQGKRGYTF. CDR3 in DNA: TGTGCCAGCAGCTTTCCGCGACAGGGGAAGCGTGGCTACACCTTC.